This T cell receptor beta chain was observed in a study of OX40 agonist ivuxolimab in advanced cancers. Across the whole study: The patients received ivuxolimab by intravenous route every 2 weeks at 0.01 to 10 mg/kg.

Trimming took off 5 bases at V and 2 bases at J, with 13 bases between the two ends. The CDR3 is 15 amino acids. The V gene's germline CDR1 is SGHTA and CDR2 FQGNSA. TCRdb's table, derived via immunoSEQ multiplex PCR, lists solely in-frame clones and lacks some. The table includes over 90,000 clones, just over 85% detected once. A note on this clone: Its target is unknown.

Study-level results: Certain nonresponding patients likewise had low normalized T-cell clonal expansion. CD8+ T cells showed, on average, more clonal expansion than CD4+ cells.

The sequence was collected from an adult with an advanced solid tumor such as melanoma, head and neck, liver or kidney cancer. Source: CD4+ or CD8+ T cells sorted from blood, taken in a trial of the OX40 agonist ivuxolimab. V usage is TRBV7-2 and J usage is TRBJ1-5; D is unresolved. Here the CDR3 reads CASSPGGRGNQPQHF. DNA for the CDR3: TGTGCCAGCAGCCCAGGTGGTAGGGGCAATCAGCCCCAGCATTTT. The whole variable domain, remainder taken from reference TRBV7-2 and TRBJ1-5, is GAGVSQSPSNKVTEKGKDVELRCDPISGHTALYWYRQSLGQGLEFLIYFQGNSAPDKSGLPSDRFSAERTGGSVSTLTIQRTQQEDSAVYLCASSPGGRGNQPQHFGDGTRLSIL.